These T cell receptor beta chains were read from a single sample in a study of T cell clones after liver transplantation. TCRdb keeps only in-frame clones here, not all; method: immunoSEQ multiplex PCR. The sample holds about 7,900 clones, 75% to 90% seen once. This sample comprised CD8+ T cells from blood, obtained before liver transplant. These TCRs come from a human donor who received a liver transplant. Both conserved end residues are part of each CDR3. D genes are given only for firm matches. Size is stated for part of the rows, as once, few or many counts, or as a class when the clone is expanded.

V,length,D,J,size,DNA,CDR3
TRBV10-2,15,.,TRBJ1-4,medium-sized,TGCGCCAGCAGTGATATGATAGGGCTTGAGGGAAAACTGTTTTTT,CASSDMIGLEGKLFF
TRBV9,14,TRBD2,TRBJ2-7,.,TGTGCCAGCAGCGTGGGACTAGCAGGGTCCGAGCAGTACTTC,CASSVGLAGSEQYF
TRBV6-6,13,.,TRBJ1-1,.,TGTGCCAGCAGTTACGGTCAGGGGTGGGTAGCTTTCTTT,CASSYGQGWVAFF
TRBV9,14,.,TRBJ2-3,.,TGTGCCAGCAGCCTACCGGACTGGGAAGATACGCAGTATTTT,CASSLPDWEDTQYF
TRBV15,15,.,TRBJ1-5,.,TGTGCCACCAGCAGAGGGAACAGCCCGAATCAGCCCCAGCATTTT,CATSRGNSPNQPQHF
TRBV5-6,13,.,TRBJ2-2,.,TGTGCCAGCAGCTTCCGTTCCTCCGGGGAGCTGTTTTTT,CASSFRSSGELFF
TRBV5-4,13,.,TRBJ2-7,.,TGTGCCAGCAGCCGGACAATGGGGAACGAGCAGTACTTC,CASSRTMGNEQYF
TRBV27,14,.,TRBJ1-4,.,TGTGCCAGCAGTCAGGACAGAGATAATGAAAAACTGTTTTTT,CASSQDRDNEKLFF
TRBV7-2,18,TRBD1,TRBJ2-3,.,TGTGCCAGCAGCTTACTCCCCACAGGGGGCGCGGGTACAGATACGCAGTATTTT,CASSLLPTGGAGTDTQYF
TRBV6-5,14,.,TRBJ2-7,.,TGTGCCAGCAGCCCACAATGGGGGCAGTACGAGCAGTACTTC,CASSPQWGQYEQYF
TRBV7-2,14,.,TRBJ1-3,.,TGTGCCAGCAGCTTAGAAGGGGCCCTCAACACCATATATTTT,CASSLEGALNTIYF
TRBV30,14,.,TRBJ2-3,.,TGTGCCTGGGGGTGGACAGCGAGCACAGATACGCAGTATTTT,CAWGWTASTDTQYF
TRBV7-9,15,TRBD1,TRBJ1-6,.,TGTGCCAGCAGCTCCCTGACAGGGATTAATTCACCCCTCCACTTT,CASSSLTGINSPLHF
TRBV6-1,16,TRBD1,TRBJ2-5,.,TGTGCCAGCAGTGACCCTCCCGGGACAGGGGAAGAGACCCAGTACTTC,CASSDPPGTGEETQYF
TRBV29-1,15,TRBD2,TRBJ2-5,.,TGCAGCGTTGAGGGAGGGAGTCTAGCGGGGGAGACCCAGTACTTC,CSVEGGSLAGETQYF
TRBV5-8,14,.,TRBJ2-2,.,TGTGCCAGCAGCTCCCAGTTGAACACCGGGGAGCTGTTTTTT,CASSSQLNTGELFF
TRBV20-1,10,.,TRBJ2-1,.,TGCAGTGCTGCGGACAATGAGCAGTTCTTC,CSAADNEQFF
TRBV23-1,19,TRBD1,TRBJ2-6,.,TGCGCCAGCAGTCAATCATGGGACAGGGAGAGCTCTGGGGCCAACGTCCTGACTTTC,CASSQSWDRESSGANVLTF
TRBV15,15,TRBD1,TRBJ2-7,.,TGTGCCACCAGCAGCTCGGACAGGGGTCCCTACGAGCAGTACTTC,CATSSSDRGPYEQYF
TRBV6-6,11,.,TRBJ2-7,.,TGTGCCAGCACCACGGGGTACGAGCAGTACTTC,CASTTGYEQYF
TRBV2,15,TRBD2,TRBJ2-7,once,TGTGCCAGCACCAGTACTAGCGGGGCCCACTACGAGCAGTACTTC,CASTSTSGAHYEQYF
TRBV13,16,TRBD2,TRBJ2-4,once,TGTGCCAGCAGCTTACGACTAGCGGGGGGTTCGAACATTCAGTACTTC,CASSLRLAGGSNIQYF
TRBV28,13,.,TRBJ2-3,.,TGTGCCAGCAGCATCTCCGCAGGGGATACGCAGTATTTT,CASSISAGDTQYF
TRBV29-1,14,.,TRBJ2-7,.,TGCAGCGTTGAAAGCAGGGAAGGAGAGTACGAGCAGTACTTC,CSVESREGEYEQYF
TRBV7-8,13,.,TRBJ1-1,.,TGTGCCAGCAGCCCCAGGGGTCGGACTGAAGCTTTCTTT,CASSPRGRTEAFF
TRBV7-9,15,TRBD1,TRBJ1-1,.,TGTGCCAGCAGCTTAGTCGGTGAGGGACAGCCTGAAGCTTTCTTT,CASSLVGEGQPEAFF
TRBV27,14,.,TRBJ1-4,.,TGTGCCAGCAGTTTCTTAAGAGCTAATGAAAAACTGTTTTTT,CASSFLRANEKLFF
TRBV21-1,19,.,TRBJ1-1,.,TGTGCCAGCAGCAATAGCCCCAAAGACCCTCAGGACAGCGCCTTTAAAGCTTTCTTT,CASSNSPKDPQDSAFKAFF
TRBV9,16,.,TRBJ2-7,.,TGTGCCAGCAGCGTAGAGTCTGGGGGGACCTCCTACGAGCAGTACTTC,CASSVESGGTSYEQYF
TRBV11-2,16,TRBD2,TRBJ2-7,.,TGTGCCAGCAGCTTAGACTTTAGCGGGGGAGGTTACGAGCAGTACTTC,CASSLDFSGGGYEQYF
TRBV6-1,11,TRBD2,TRBJ2-7,.,TGTGCCAGCAGTGTGGGACTAGAGAACAATTTC,CASSVGLENNF
TRBV28,15,TRBD1,TRBJ2-5,.,TGTGCCAGCAGTTCAGAGGACAGGGACCAAGAGACCCAGTACTTC,CASSSEDRDQETQYF
TRBV10-3,13,.,TRBJ2-7,.,TGTGCCATCAGTGAGACCGGGGAATACGAGCAGTACTTC,CAISETGEYEQYF
TRBV6-5,11,.,TRBJ2-1,.,TGTGCCAGTCATACGGGGTTTCACCAGTTCTTC,CASHTGFHQFF
TRBV30,12,.,TRBJ1-2,.,TGTGCCTGGAGCCAGGGAAACTATGGCTACACCTTC,CAWSQGNYGYTF
TRBV25-1,16,TRBD1,TRBJ2-2,.,TGTGCCAGCAGTGGGTGGGACAGGGGGCTCACCGGGGAGCTGTTTTTT,CASSGWDRGLTGELFF
TRBV28,12,.,TRBJ1-1,.,TGTGCCAGCGGGCGCAGGAACACTGAAGCTTTCTTT,CASGRRNTEAFF
TRBV10-2,16,TRBD1,TRBJ1-3,.,TGCGCCAGCTCCGGACAGGGCTTGTTAACTGGAAACACCATATATTTT,CASSGQGLLTGNTIYF
TRBV7-2,14,.,TRBJ2-7,.,TGTGCCAGCGGCGGAGGGACGGGTTCCTACGAGCAGTACTTC,CASGGGTGSYEQYF
TRBV11-3,16,TRBD1,TRBJ2-1,.,TGTGCCAGCAGCACCCGACAGGGAAGCTCCTACAATGAGCAGTTCTTC,CASSTRQGSSYNEQFF
TRBV7-7,13,.,TRBJ1-1,.,TGTGCCAGCAGCTTATCGGTGAACACTGAAGCTTTCTTT,CASSLSVNTEAFF
TRBV4-2,17,.,TRBJ2-6,.,TGTGCCAGCAGCCAAGACGCGTTCAACTCTGGGGCCAACGTCCTGACTTTC,CASSQDAFNSGANVLTF
TRBV13,15,.,TRBJ2-1,.,TGTGCCAGCAGCTCACCAGGGGGGTCCTACAATGAGCAGTTCTTC,CASSSPGGSYNEQFF
TRBV4-1,15,.,TRBJ1-1,.,TGCGCCAGCAGCCCTCCAGGGAGGGGTAGGAGTGAAGCTTTCTTT,CASSPPGRGRSEAFF
TRBV29-1,15,TRBD1,TRBJ2-7,once,TGCAGCGTCGGTGGGGGACAGGGATTAGCCTACGAGCAGTACTTC,CSVGGGQGLAYEQYF
TRBV5-6,13,.,TRBJ1-2,.,TGTGCCAGCAGCTTCGGACAGAGCTATGGCTACACCTTC,CASSFGQSYGYTF
TRBV10-1,14,.,TRBJ2-7,.,TGCGCCAGCAGTGAGGGCAGGTCCTCCTACGAGCAGTACTTC,CASSEGRSSYEQYF
TRBV7-8,16,.,TRBJ2-3,.,TGTGCCAGCAGCATATCAAAGAACGCCGAGTTAGATACGCAGTATTTT,CASSISKNAELDTQYF
TRBV6-5,15,TRBD1,TRBJ2-1,.,TGTGCCAGCAGACCCACCGGGACAGGAGGCAATGAGCAGTTCTTC,CASRPTGTGGNEQFF